Listed here are 21 T cell receptor beta chains from one sample, sequenced in a study of vaccination and CD4 T cells after COVID-19. The time point is: late sampling 161 to 241 days after vaccination in a few convalescent patients. Treatment: roughly 11-day PBMC culture with coronavirus spike peptide pools or control peptides (ViraFEST assay). Oncomine TCR Beta short-read sequencing was applied to DNA from cultured CD4+ T cells. TCRdb reprocessed the PCR reads with MiXCR, giving one entry per CDR3 protein. The table shows around 21,000 distinct CDR3 sequences, with around two fifths occurring only once. Their target antigens are unknown. Material: CD4+ T cells from blood, cultured in vitro, obtained about 7 months after SARS-CoV-2 vaccination. The receptors were gathered from a human donor who had recovered from COVID-19.

The J gene is TRBJ2-7, the V gene TRBV20-1; a weak D match, TRBD2 (5 bases). Germline CDR1 and CDR2: DFQATT and SNEGSKA (reference sequence). Trimming took 0 bases from V and 0 from J, leaving 12 bases between them. The CDR3 consists of 15 residues. The CDR3 DNA sequence: TGCAGTGCTAGAGATAACCGGGAAAGCTCCTACGAGCAGTACTTC. It specifies CSARDNRESSYEQYF.

CDR3: CASSPGLAGGHQRETQYF. The CDR3, as DNA: TGTGCCAGCTCCCCGGGACTAGCGGGAGGACACCAGAGGGAGACCCAGTACTTC. J is TRBJ2-5 and V is TRBV18; 15 positions agree with TRBD2. The CDR3 runs 18 residues. V lost 6 bases and J lost 5; bases outside the gene matches: 13. From germline, CDR1 is KGHSH and CDR2 LQKENI.

This chain connects TRBV6-5 to TRBJ2-1; D may correspond to TRBD1 or TRBD2 (5 bases each). V dropped 4 bases and J dropped 2 bases, with 12 bases sitting between them. Germline values: CDR1 MNHEY, CDR2 SVGAGI. The CDR3 totals 15 residues. This CDR3 is CASSSRDQPYNEQFF. The DNA of the CDR3 is TGTGCCAGCAGTTCCCGGGACCAACCCTACAATGAGCAGTTCTTC.

In its sample, this clonotype was seen a few times. This chain connects TRBV6-1 to TRBJ1-1; tentatively, D is TRBD1 (5 bases). V dropped 4 bases and J dropped 0 bases, with 15 bases sitting between them. This CDR3 comprises 16 residues. Germline CDR1 MNHNS, CDR2 SASEGT. In DNA, the CDR3 is TGTGCCAGCAGTGCTGGATTACGCAGGGTGAACACTGAAGCTTTCTTT. It yields the protein CASSAGLRRVNTEAFF.

The rearrangement uses TRBV6-5 and TRBJ2-1, with 10 bases fitting TRBD2. V trimming: 0 bases; J trimming: 8 bases; junction bases outside the gene matches: 4. The CDR3 sequence is 15 residues long. CDR1 MNHEY and CDR2 SVGAGI come from the germline V gene. The CDR3 DNA follows: TGTGCCAGCAGTTACTCTCTAGCGGGAGCCTATGAGCAGTTCTTC. Its translation is CASSYSLAGAYEQFF.

The V and J genes are TRBV4-2 and TRBJ2-3, with TRBD2 as a possible D gene (5 bases). The CDR3 loop spans 16 amino acids. V lost 4 bases, J lost 1 base, and 15 bases lay in between. Germline V gene lookup returns CDR1 LGHNA and CDR2 YNFKEQ. The CDR3 region has the DNA TGTGCCAGCAGCCGGGAGCCGGAGTTGGGCACAGATACGCAGTATTTT. Translation gives CASSREPELGTDTQYF.

This clonotype was seen more than once but under ten times. The chain joins TRBV27 to TRBJ2-1; 13 bases fit TRBD2. V was pared by 5 bases and J by 8 bases, with 9 bases of the junction left unmatched. Germline assignment: CDR1 MNHEY and CDR2 SMNVEV (reference sequence). The CDR3 totals 16 residues. For the CDR3, the DNA is TGTGCCAGCAGTCCTTGGACTAGCGGGAGAGATGATGAGCAGTTCTTC. Translation gives CASSPWTSGRDDEQFF.

The chain has TRBV25-1 and TRBJ2-7, with 8 bases aligning to TRBD1. Germline values: CDR1 MGHDK, CDR2 SYGVNS. CDR3 length equals 15 residues. The V gene end was trimmed by 6 bases and the J gene end by 0 bases; junction bases not matched to a gene: 7. CDR3 sequence reads: CASRAGQVFSYEQYF. DNA of the CDR3: TGTGCCAGCAGGGCGGGACAGGTCTTCTCCTACGAGCAGTACTTC.

V is TRBV5-4 and J is TRBJ2-3, with TRBD2 matching 8 bases. Germline assignment: CDR1 SGHNT and CDR2 YYREEE (reference sequence). CDR3 length equals 16 residues. V lost 0 bases and J lost 3; bases outside the gene matches: 6. CDR3 in amino acids: CASSLGYAGGTDTQYF. CDR3 coding DNA: TGTGCCAGCAGCTTGGGGTACGCGGGAGGAACAGATACGCAGTATTTT.

The chain is built from TRBV14 and TRBJ2-1, with D unresolved. Looked up from germline, CDR1 is SGHDN and CDR2 is FVKESK. Deletions cut 4 bases from V and 3 bases from J, with 7 bases between. CDR3 size: 13 residues. The CDR3 region is CASSPNSYNEQFF. CDR3 coding DNA: TGTGCCAGCAGCCCCAACAGCTACAATGAGCAGTTCTTC.

The chain employs TRBV20-1 and TRBJ2-5; TRBD2 aligns across 14 bases. CDR1 is DFQATT, CDR2 SNEGSKA, per germline (reference sequence). Germline trimming cut 2 bases from V and 1 base from J; bases unmatched to any gene: 3. The CDR3 is 16 amino acids. CDR3 loop: CSARLGTSGSQETQYF. CDR3 DNA sequence: TGCAGTGCTAGACTTGGGACTAGCGGGAGCCAAGAGACCCAGTACTTC.

This clonotype was seen a handful of times. J is TRBJ1-2 and V is TRBV7-9, with a possible D match to TRBD1 (6 bases). This CDR3 region has 18 residues. Germline CDR1 SEHNR, CDR2 FQNEAQ (reference sequence). V lost 5 bases and J 4 bases, leaving 26 bases between the germline ends. CDR3: CASSHLLGGGGFGYGYTF. Written as DNA, the CDR3 is TGTGCCAGCAGCCACTTACTTGGCGGGGGGGGCTTCGGCTATGGCTACACCTTC. The full variable domain, its missing parts supplied by reference TRBV7-9 and TRBJ1-2, is DTGVSQNPRHKITKRGQNVTFRCDPISEHNRLYWYRQTLGQGPEFLTYFQNEAQLEKSRLLSDRFSAERPKGSFSTLEIQRTEQGDSAMYLCASSHLLGGGGFGYGYTFGSGTRLTVV.

The table lists this clonotype with a count of one. The rearrangement joins TRBV6-5 to TRBJ2-7; D gene ambiguous. Deletions cut 0 bases from V and 7 bases from J, with 16 bases between. The CDR3 is made up of 15 amino acids. The germline V gene encodes CDR1 MNHEY and CDR2 SVGAGI. Written as DNA, the CDR3 is TGTGCCAGCAGTTACTCAGGACGGGTATACAATGAGCAGTACTTC. Protein: CASSYSGRVYNEQYF.

This clonotype occurred a few times. The chain couples TRBV28 to TRBJ2-5, with 7 bases fitting TRBD1. The germline V gene has CDR1 MDHEN and CDR2 SYDVKM. J gave up 5 bases and V 4 bases, and 7 bases lay outside the gene matches. This CDR3 contains 14 residues. The CDR3 spells CASSSGQVHETQYF. CDR3 nucleotides: TGTGCCAGCAGTTCAGGACAGGTCCACGAGACCCAGTACTTC.

About this clonotype itself: The DNA is left out, because the CDR3 cannot be placed on it with certainty; the CDR3 is given as TCRdb lists it. The rearrangement links TRBV28 to TRBJ1-2; the D call in the table, TRBD1, was not verified against the DNA. The CDR3 adds up to 19 amino acids, both ends counted. Germline-derived CDR1 and CDR2 are MDHEN and SYDVKM. This CDR3 is CASSFYICSADRQGDGYTF.

V is TRBV29-1 and J is TRBJ2-2, with D unclear. This CDR3 is 11 amino acids long. Germline V lookup: CDR1 SQVTM, CDR2 ANQGSEA. V was cut by 7 bases and J by 6 bases, with 9 bases left in between. The CDR3 is CSAASAGELFF. The CDR3 DNA follows: TGCAGCGCTGCCTCTGCCGGGGAGCTGTTTTTT.

The gene calls are TRBV7-2 and TRBJ2-7; D may be TRBD1 or TRBD2 (6 bases each). The germline V gene encodes CDR1 SGHTA and CDR2 FQGNSA. V dropped 5 bases and J dropped 7 bases, with 15 bases sitting between them. CDR3 length equals 13 residues. The CDR3 sequence: CASSPPGAGEQYF. DNA for the CDR3: TGTGCCAGCAGCCCCCCGGGGGCGGGGGAGCAGTACTTC. Variable domain in full (rest from reference TRBV7-2 and TRBJ2-7): GAGVSQSPSNKVTEKGKDVELRCDPISGHTALYWYRQSLGQGLEFLIYFQGNSAPDKSGLPSDRFSAERTGGSVSTLTIQRTQQEDSAVYLCASSPPGAGEQYFGPGTRLTVT.

The chain combines TRBV6-5 with TRBJ2-7; D gene unclear. V lost 0 bases and J 3 bases, leaving 18 bases between the germline ends. This CDR3 is built from 17 residues. Per germline, CDR1 MNHEY and CDR2 SVGAGI. CDR3 loop: CASSYSADLLGGYEQYF. The CDR3 DNA reads TGTGCCAGCAGTTACTCGGCCGACCTGTTGGGCGGCTACGAGCAGTACTTC.

The table lists this clonotype with a count of one. V gene TRBV10-3 combines with J gene TRBJ2-2, with 12 bases matching TRBD2. Germline trimming cut 8 bases from V and 6 bases from J; bases unmatched to any gene: 10. Germline assignment: CDR1 ENHRY and CDR2 SYGVKD. This CDR3 region has 16 residues. The DNA for the CDR3 is TGTGCCATCCACGGGACAGGGACTAGCGGGTCCGGGGAGCTGTTTTTT. This sequence encodes CAIHGTGTSGSGELFF.

This chain links TRBV7-2 with TRBJ2-7; a possible D gene is TRBD1 (6 bases). This CDR3 contains 14 residues. Trimming pared 5 bases from V and 7 bases from J, leaving 18 bases between. Germline V gene lookup returns CDR1 SGHTA and CDR2 FQGNSA. CDR3 sequence reads: CASSDPTGDWEQYF. The CDR3 DNA reads as TGTGCCAGCAGCGACCCGACAGGCGATTGGGAGCAGTACTTC. The variable domain in full, completed from reference TRBV7-2 and TRBJ2-7, reads GAGVSQSPSNKVTEKGKDVELRCDPISGHTALYWYRQSLGQGLEFLIYFQGNSAPDKSGLPSDRFSAERTGGSVSTLTIQRTQQEDSAVYLCASSDPTGDWEQYFGPGTRLTVT.

The chain recombines TRBV10-3 with TRBJ1-5; no clear D gene. Trimming cost V 3 bases and J 4 bases, with 7 bases left between them. This CDR3 region has 13 residues. Germline CDR1 reads ENHRY; CDR2 reads SYGVKD. CDR3: CAISDGGNQPQHF. The CDR3 coding sequence is TGTGCCATCAGTGACGGCGGGAATCAGCCCCAGCATTTT.